The next 6 T cell receptor beta chains were all read from a single sample in a study of T cell changes during pregnancy in multiple sclerosis. Libraries were prepared by immunoSEQ multiplex PCR; TCRdb keeps only in-frame clonotypes and omits some of them. Counted here are roughly 69,000 clones, roughly 88% occurring once; the ten biggest clones make up roughly 1.5%. The sample was peripheral blood, taken in the third trimester of pregnancy. Source of these receptors: a female donor with multiple sclerosis, enrolled in a pregnancy study.

This chain joins TRBV7-2 and TRBJ1-2, with D possibly TRBD1 on 5 matching bases. CDR1 and CDR2 (germline): SGHTA, FQGNSA. Trimming cost V 5 bases and J 1 base, with 11 bases left between them. The CDR3 contains 14 residues. For the CDR3, the DNA is TGTGCCAGCAGCGTCGACAGTCTTAACTATGGCTACACCTTC. This translates into CASSVDSLNYGYTF.

The V gene is TRBV5-5, the J gene TRBJ2-3; D might be TRBD2 (5 bases). The CDR3 has 16 amino acids. V was trimmed by 2 bases and J by 2 bases, leaving 15 bases between them. The germline V gene encodes CDR1 SGHKS and CDR2 YYEKEE (reference sequence). CDR3 protein: CASSFGLTIPTDTQYF. DNA for the CDR3: TGTGCCAGCAGCTTTGGACTGACGATTCCCACAGATACGCAGTATTTT. Filled out from reference TRBV5-5 and TRBJ2-3, the complete variable domain reads DAGVTQSPTHLIKTRGQQVTLRCSPISGHKSVSWYQQVLGQGPQFIFQYYEKEERGRGNFPDRFSARQFPNYSSELNVNALLLGDSALYLCASSFGLTIPTDTQYFGPGTRLTVL.

The V call is TRBV10-2, the J call TRBJ2-6; D is possibly TRBD1 (5 bases). Looked up from germline, CDR1 is WSHSY and CDR2 is SAAADI. This CDR3 spans 15 amino acids. The V end lost 6 bases, the J end lost 0 bases, and 9 bases lay between the germline ends. CDR3 nucleotide sequence: TGCGCCAGCAGGGACATACCCTCTGGGGCCAACGTCCTGACTTTC. It is translated as CASRDIPSGANVLTF.

The gene calls are TRBV7-2 and TRBJ2-7; 8 bases are a match to TRBD1. This CDR3 contains 14 residues. V lost 5 bases and J lost 1; bases outside the gene matches: 4. From germline, CDR1 is SGHTA and CDR2 FQGNSA. The CDR3 coding sequence is TGTGCCAGCAGCCCGGACAGGGCTTCCTACGAGCAGTACTTC. As protein: CASSPDRASYEQYF.

CDR3 nucleotide sequence: TGTGCCACCAGCAGAGTTAGCGGGGGGGCAGATACGCAGTATTTT. This sequence encodes CATSRVSGGADTQYF. The chain combines TRBV15 with TRBJ2-3; the match to TRBD2 covers 11 bases. Unmatched junction bases numbered 1, after V lost 1 base and J lost 4 bases. The CDR3 loop spans 15 amino acids. Per the germline V gene, CDR1 is LNHNV and CDR2 is YYDKDF (reference sequence).

A remark on this clone: A read error may produce the germline difference seen at one junction end. This chain connects TRBV7-7 to TRBJ2-7; TRBD1 is a possible D gene (5 bases). CDR1 is SSHAT and CDR2 is FNYEAQ in the germline V gene (reference sequence). The CDR3 extends over 14 amino acids. The CDR3 loop is CASTHRQSSYEQYF. In DNA form, the CDR3 reads TGTGCTAGCACGCATCGACAGAGCTCCTACGAGCAGTACTTC.